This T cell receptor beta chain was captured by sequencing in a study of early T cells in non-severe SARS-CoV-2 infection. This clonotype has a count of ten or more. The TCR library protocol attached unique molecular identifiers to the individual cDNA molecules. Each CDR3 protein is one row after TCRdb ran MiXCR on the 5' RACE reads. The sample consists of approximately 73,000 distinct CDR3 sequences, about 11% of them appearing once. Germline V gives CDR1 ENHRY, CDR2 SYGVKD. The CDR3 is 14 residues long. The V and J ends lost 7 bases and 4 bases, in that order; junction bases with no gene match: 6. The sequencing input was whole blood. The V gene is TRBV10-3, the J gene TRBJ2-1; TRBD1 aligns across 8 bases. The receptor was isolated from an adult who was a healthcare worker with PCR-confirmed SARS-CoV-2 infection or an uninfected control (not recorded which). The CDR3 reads CAITPGQDYNEQFF. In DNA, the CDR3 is TGTGCCATCACTCCGGGACAGGATTACAATGAGCAGTTCTTC.